A selection of T cell receptor beta chains follows, all from one sample in a study of T-cell memory formation after mild COVID-19. Using its own MiXCR run on the 5' RACE reads, TCRdb lists one record per CDR3 protein. This repertoire shows some 130,000 distinct CDR3 sequences, over 15% found once; its top ten account for approximately 4.7%. Sequenced sample: PBMCs or a T cell subset sorted from them (not recorded which). Source of these receptors: a man younger than 35 who had mild COVID-19 (a few samples of this study predate the infection). Cell type and time point are not known. Both conserved end residues are part of each CDR3. The order of the fields is CDR3 protein, CDR3 DNA, J gene, clone size, D gene, V gene. The D gene is left open where the match is weak. Clone sizes are given selectively: once, few, many, or a class where the clone is expanded.

CDR3 protein: CASSGSGTSEEKLFF; CDR3 DNA: TGTGCCAGCAGTGGCTCAGGGACGTCGGAAGAAAAACTGTTTTTT; J gene: TRBJ1-4; clone size: .; D gene: .; V gene: TRBV6-5
CDR3 protein: CASSSALTSGTYNEQFF; CDR3 DNA: TGTGCCAGCAGCTCCGCCTTGACTAGCGGAACTTACAATGAGCAGTTCTTC; J gene: TRBJ2-1; clone size: .; D gene: TRBD2; V gene: TRBV12-3/TRBV12-4
CDR3 protein: CATLPGGNQPQHF; CDR3 DNA: TGTGCCACCCTTCCGGGGGGCAATCAGCCCCAGCATTTT; J gene: TRBJ1-5; clone size: .; D gene: .; V gene: TRBV6-1
CDR3 protein: CASSTHRGLFDTQYF; CDR3 DNA: TGTGCCAGCAGCACACACCGGGGTTTGTTCGATACGCAGTATTTT; J gene: TRBJ2-3; clone size: .; D gene: .; V gene: TRBV7-9
CDR3 protein: CASSSQSGYEQYF; CDR3 DNA: TGTGCCAGCAGTTCTCAGTCTGGCTACGAGCAGTACTTC; J gene: TRBJ2-7; clone size: .; D gene: .; V gene: TRBV12-3/TRBV12-4
CDR3 protein: CASSPVGGKAFF; CDR3 DNA: TGTGCCAGCAGCCCCGTAGGGGGGAAGGCTTTCTTT; J gene: TRBJ1-1; clone size: .; D gene: .; V gene: TRBV7-6
CDR3 protein: CASSREYKTDEQYF; CDR3 DNA: TGTGCCAGCAGCCGCGAATACAAGACAGACGAGCAGTACTTC; J gene: TRBJ2-7; clone size: .; D gene: .; V gene: TRBV7-9
CDR3 protein: CASSETARQDTEAFF; CDR3 DNA: TGCGCCAGCAGCGAGACCGCTCGACAGGACACTGAAGCTTTCTTT; J gene: TRBJ1-1; clone size: few; D gene: .; V gene: TRBV5-1
CDR3 protein: CASSLTSGPTDTQYF; CDR3 DNA: TGTGCCAGCAGTTTGACTAGCGGCCCCACAGATACGCAGTATTTT; J gene: TRBJ2-3; clone size: .; D gene: TRBD2; V gene: TRBV12-3/TRBV12-4
CDR3 protein: CASSKLAGGIIAKNIQYF; CDR3 DNA: TGTGCCAGCAGTAAACTAGCGGGGGGCATAATAGCCAAAAACATTCAGTACTTC; J gene: TRBJ2-4; clone size: .; D gene: TRBD2; V gene: TRBV27
CDR3 protein: CASSLDLGLPNEQFF; CDR3 DNA: TGTGCCAGCAGCTTGGACCTGGGACTACCTAATGAGCAGTTCTTC; J gene: TRBJ2-1; clone size: .; D gene: TRBD2; V gene: TRBV5-4
CDR3 protein: CATSDVERVLFF; CDR3 DNA: TGTGCCACCAGTGATGTAGAGCGGGTGCTGTTCTTC; J gene: TRBJ2-1; clone size: .; D gene: .; V gene: TRBV24-1
CDR3 protein: CASSLGPNEQFF; CDR3 DNA: TGCGCCAGCAGCTTGGGTCCCAATGAGCAGTTCTTC; J gene: TRBJ2-1; clone size: .; D gene: .; V gene: TRBV5-1
CDR3 protein: CASSSRTTVYEQYF; CDR3 DNA: TGTGCCAGCAGCTCCCGGACTACTGTCTACGAGCAGTACTTC; J gene: TRBJ2-7; clone size: few; D gene: .; V gene: TRBV11-1
CDR3 protein: CASSLGGGYTDTQYF; CDR3 DNA: TGTGCCAGCAGCTTAGGGGGGGGCTACACAGATACGCAGTATTTT; J gene: TRBJ2-3; clone size: .; D gene: .; V gene: TRBV7-9
CDR3 protein: CASSRWRGDQETQYF; CDR3 DNA: TGTGCCAGCTCCCGGTGGCGGGGCGACCAAGAGACCCAGTACTTC; J gene: TRBJ2-5; clone size: .; D gene: .; V gene: TRBV25-1
CDR3 protein: CASSQVRDAGGHVEKLFF; CDR3 DNA: TGCGCCAGCAGCCAAGTCAGGGACGCGGGGGGTCACGTTGAAAAACTGTTTTTT; J gene: TRBJ1-4; clone size: .; D gene: .; V gene: TRBV4-1
CDR3 protein: CASSVRVEAFF; CDR3 DNA: TGTGCCAGCAGTGTCAGGGTTGAAGCTTTCTTT; J gene: TRBJ1-1; clone size: few; D gene: .; V gene: TRBV2
CDR3 protein: CSGDRQGGTEAFF; CDR3 DNA: TGCAGCGGCGATCGACAGGGGGGCACTGAAGCTTTCTTT; J gene: TRBJ1-1; clone size: .; D gene: TRBD1; V gene: TRBV29-1
CDR3 protein: CASSPGPGWAGELFF; CDR3 DNA: TGTGCCAGCAGTCCCGGCCCCGGCTGGGCCGGGGAGCTGTTTTTT; J gene: TRBJ2-2; clone size: once; D gene: .; V gene: TRBV2
CDR3 protein: CASSQDDSGYTF; CDR3 DNA: TGTGCCAGCAGCCAAGATGACAGTGGCTACACCTTC; J gene: TRBJ1-2; clone size: .; D gene: .; V gene: TRBV4-2
CDR3 protein: CASSRGQDAGYTF; CDR3 DNA: TGTGCCAGCAGCAGAGGACAGGATGCTGGCTACACCTTC; J gene: TRBJ1-2; clone size: .; D gene: TRBD1; V gene: TRBV7-9
CDR3 protein: CAWATPGLAGLGQYF; CDR3 DNA: TGTGCCTGGGCTACTCCGGGACTAGCGGGGTTGGGGCAGTACTTC; J gene: TRBJ2-7; clone size: many; D gene: TRBD2; V gene: TRBV30
CDR3 protein: CASSPLTTGPRRDTQYF; CDR3 DNA: TGTGCCAGCAGCCCGCTTACGACAGGGCCACGCAGGGATACGCAGTATTTT; J gene: TRBJ2-3; clone size: .; D gene: TRBD1; V gene: TRBV9
CDR3 protein: CASSQFIAAGELFF; CDR3 DNA: TGTGCCAGCAGCCAATTCATAGCCGCCGGGGAGCTGTTTTTT; J gene: TRBJ2-2; clone size: many; D gene: .; V gene: TRBV3-1
CDR3 protein: CASSNYNEQFF; CDR3 DNA: TGTGCCAGTAGTAACTACAATGAGCAGTTCTTC; J gene: TRBJ2-1; clone size: .; D gene: .; V gene: TRBV19
CDR3 protein: CAISKTLYSNQPQHF; CDR3 DNA: TGTGCCATCAGTAAGACACTTTATAGCAATCAGCCCCAGCATTTT; J gene: TRBJ1-5; clone size: .; D gene: .; V gene: TRBV10-3
CDR3 protein: CASSQGTGTPSEQYF; CDR3 DNA: TGTGCCAGCAGCCAGGGCACCGGGACGCCGAGCGAGCAGTACTTC; J gene: TRBJ2-7; clone size: .; D gene: .; V gene: TRBV7-2
CDR3 protein: CASSLRGTRYQETQYF; CDR3 DNA: TGCGCCAGCAGCTTGAGGGGGACTAGGTACCAAGAGACCCAGTACTTC; J gene: TRBJ2-5; clone size: few; D gene: TRBD2; V gene: TRBV5-1
CDR3 protein: CASSLGLAGTGELFF; CDR3 DNA: TGTGCCAGCAGCTTGGGTCTAGCGGGCACCGGGGAGCTGTTTTTT; J gene: TRBJ2-2; clone size: many; D gene: TRBD2; V gene: TRBV11-2
CDR3 protein: CASSTRHGNTEAFF; CDR3 DNA: TGTGCCAGTTCCACGAGGCATGGGAACACTGAAGCTTTCTTT; J gene: TRBJ1-1; clone size: .; D gene: .; V gene: TRBV12-3/TRBV12-4
CDR3 protein: CASSQGFTGELFF; CDR3 DNA: TGCGCCAGCAGCCAGGGTTTCACCGGGGAGCTGTTTTTT; J gene: TRBJ2-2; clone size: few; D gene: .; V gene: TRBV5-1
CDR3 protein: CASSQVRSGRPGELFF; CDR3 DNA: TGCGCCAGCAGCCAAGTAAGGAGCGGGCGCCCCGGGGAGCTGTTTTTT; J gene: TRBJ2-2; clone size: few; D gene: .; V gene: TRBV4-1
CDR3 protein: CASRQAFNQPQHF; CDR3 DNA: TGCGCCAGCCGACAGGCGTTCAATCAGCCCCAGCATTTT; J gene: TRBJ1-5; clone size: few; D gene: .; V gene: TRBV5-1
CDR3 protein: CASSYDLSGQPQHF; CDR3 DNA: TGTGCCAGCAGTTACGATTTATCGGGGCAGCCCCAGCATTTT; J gene: TRBJ1-5; clone size: .; D gene: .; V gene: TRBV6-2/TRBV6-3
CDR3 protein: CSATGGGQNIQYF; CDR3 DNA: TGCAGTGCCACAGGCGGGGGACAAAACATTCAGTACTTC; J gene: TRBJ2-4; clone size: few; D gene: TRBD2; V gene: TRBV20-1
CDR3 protein: CSVGVWDTQYF; CDR3 DNA: TGCAGCGTGGGTGTTTGGGATACGCAGTATTTT; J gene: TRBJ2-3; clone size: .; D gene: .; V gene: TRBV29-1
CDR3 protein: CASKPGNTNEKTVFF; CDR3 DNA: .; J gene: TRBJ1-4; clone size: once; D gene: .; V gene: TRBV2
CDR3 protein: CASRIDGQPNTEAFF; CDR3 DNA: TGCGCCAGCCGAATTGACGGACAGCCGAACACTGAAGCTTTCTTT; J gene: TRBJ1-1; clone size: few; D gene: .; V gene: TRBV5-1
CDR3 protein: CASSIIPGTGRYEQYF; CDR3 DNA: TGTGCCAGCAGCATAATCCCCGGGACAGGGCGCTACGAGCAGTACTTC; J gene: TRBJ2-7; clone size: .; D gene: TRBD1; V gene: TRBV27
CDR3 protein: CASSFLGGYNEQFF; CDR3 DNA: TGTGCCAGCAGCTTTTTGGGGGGGTACAATGAGCAGTTCTTC; J gene: TRBJ2-1; clone size: .; D gene: TRBD2; V gene: TRBV7-3
CDR3 protein: CASSWDDRETEAFF; CDR3 DNA: TGTGCCAGCAGCTGGGATGACAGGGAGACTGAAGCTTTCTTT; J gene: TRBJ1-1; clone size: few; D gene: TRBD1; V gene: TRBV7-2
CDR3 protein: CASSVSLGGYTF; CDR3 DNA: TGTGCCAGCAGCGTATCCCTGGGAGGCTACACCTTC; J gene: TRBJ1-2; clone size: .; D gene: .; V gene: TRBV7-8
CDR3 protein: CAISESNSQETQYF; CDR3 DNA: TGTGCCATCAGTGAGTCAAACAGCCAAGAGACCCAGTACTTC; J gene: TRBJ2-5; clone size: .; D gene: .; V gene: TRBV10-3
CDR3 protein: CASSLEYGIQFF; CDR3 DNA: TGTGCCAGCAGCTTAGAGTACGGGATTCAGTTCTTC; J gene: TRBJ2-1; clone size: many; D gene: .; V gene: TRBV7-2
CDR3 protein: CASSLDGSGANVLTF; CDR3 DNA: TGCGCCAGCAGCTTGGATGGCTCTGGGGCCAACGTCCTGACTTTC; J gene: TRBJ2-6; clone size: .; D gene: .; V gene: TRBV5-1
CDR3 protein: CASSLYRGAMNTEAFF; CDR3 DNA: TGTGCCAGCAGTTTATATCGGGGCGCTATGAACACTGAAGCTTTCTTT; J gene: TRBJ1-1; clone size: .; D gene: .; V gene: TRBV12-3/TRBV12-4
CDR3 protein: CASSVRGGNTGELFF; CDR3 DNA: TGTGCCAGCAGTGTGCGGGGGGGAAACACCGGGGAGCTGTTTTTT; J gene: TRBJ2-2; clone size: .; D gene: TRBD2; V gene: TRBV25-1